This T cell receptor beta chain derives from a study of T cell responses to AZD1222 COVID-19 vaccine (TCRdb year 2021). Background on the whole study: TCR sequencing covered roughly 230 trial participants: roughly 200 given two doses of AZD1222 and about 26 given two doses of MenACWY control vaccine. Trial participants were enrolled by age into 18-55, 56-69 and 70-plus year subgroups, with roughly 160, 29 and 62 TCR-sequenced participants respectively. Paper-wide results and their limitations: The whole spike protein was spanned by vaccine-associated CD4 TCRs, and dominant responses were seen in regions 160-218 and 743-854. Conclusions about previously exposed vaccinees are limited, since just five to seven AZD1222 recipients were seropositive for SARS-CoV-2 at baseline. Nearly half of unique spike-specific TCRs reportedly recognized epitopes outside regions mutated in the B.1.351 and B.1.1.7 variants. Participants were mostly white British and included more females than males, and it was suggested by the authors that clonal diversity may have been underestimated. Spike-specific TCR breadth and depth rose significantly after two AZD1222 doses compared with day 0 and with MenACWY recipients. Because no day 14 peak-response samples were available, repertoires were characterized only after the peak T cell response. The 56-69-year group was small, and its depth increase did not reach significance, likely because of low power.

As to this clone: It has no known antigen specificity. Qualities for individual bases were not recorded, and no much larger clone is one base off.

What this sample's time point label stands for: about 28 days (+/-7) after the second vaccine dose. AZD1222 recipients whose second dose came at about 4 weeks and those whose second dose came at about 12 weeks were combined into one group, since spike-specific TCR depth and breadth did not differ between the two schedules. The vaccinee samples were drawn from two UK trials, COV001 and COV002, one of which was a single-blind randomized controlled phase 2/3 trial testing AZD1222 (ChAdOx1 nCoV-19) in healthy adults. Trial participant PBMC samples were collected at day 0 and day 28 after the second dose for TCRbeta chain sequencing. The CDR3 regions of human TCRbeta chains were subjected to immunosequencing. Per the original workflow: TCRs in the repertoires were matched against a reference library of SARS-CoV-2-specific TCRs that had been generated with the MIRA antigen-specificity platform. Breadth was defined as the fraction of unique TCRs that were SARS-CoV-2-associated. Depth was defined as the fraction of total T cells that were SARS-CoV-2-associated. Using the MIRA data, each spike-specific TCR was assigned both to the spike region to which the TCR was reactive and to a CD4 or CD8 class. Log10-transformed breadth and depth values were compared by one-way ANOVA with Sidak's multiple comparisons tests. Imported from immuneACCESS, the table was reduced by TCRdb to in-frame sequences with V and J called. These copies leave out some clones; in studies compared against another copy, an unresolved V gene accounts for under half, and the cause of the remainder is not known. The V and J calls and the clone size are those of that table, but D and trimming were determined from the DNA. Counted in this sample were 150,000 to 200,000 clones; roughly nine tenths of them appeared once. Together, the top ten hold 1% to 1.5% of the sample.

The CDR3 numbers 14 residues from cysteine through phenylalanine. Here the CDR3 DNA is all that survives: 42 bases in frame from base 1. CDR1 is given as MNHEY and CDR2 as SVGAGI, both from the germline V gene. Germline trimming amounts to 4 bases on V and 6 bases on J, with 7 as the count of junction bases outside the gene matches. This receptor was identified in an adult who received the AZD1222 COVID-19 vaccine. The source was peripheral blood, collected 28 days after the second AZD1222 dose. The rearrangement joined TRBV6-5 to TRBJ2-7, and 9 junction bases match TRBD2. The nucleotide sequence reads as follows: TGTGCCAGCAGTTTGGCGGGGGGGCCGTTCGAGCAGTACTTC. Protein translation: CASSLAGGPFEQYF.